The sequence of this TCR beta chain was determined in a study of cytomegalovirus exposure and HLA in healthy donors. PCR amplification relied on 60 Vbeta primers (plus 13 Jbeta primers). This table comes from immunoSEQ multiplex PCR, and its TCRdb copy is limited to in-frame clones, with some not included. This table has 150,000 to 200,000 clones, approximately 65% appearing once. Nominally healthy donors were sampled, though unrecorded immune exposures were likely. Trimming stripped 3 bases from V and 5 bases from J, with 17 bases between. Germline V gene lookup returns CDR1 SGDLS and CDR2 YYNGEE. The CDR3 has 15 residues. Overall study findings and caveats: It was reported in a later analysis that an Asian-associated ancestry cluster showed fewer N-insertions than the approximately 700-donor mean. Follow-up analysis later connected one missense variant in DCLRE1C with trimming of TCR beta V- and J-genes. Sequencing artifact likely explains a cluster of highly shared sequence variants.

On this clone itself: Its antigen remains unidentified.

The chain carries TRBV9 and TRBJ2-5, with a tentative D call TRBD1 (6 bases). The TCR was taken from a man aged 35 to 55 in good health and CMV-seronegative. The sequenced material came from PBMCs. The CDR3, as DNA: TGTGCCAGCAGCGCCCGGGACGATCAGGGGGAGACCCAGTACTTC. As protein: CASSARDDQGETQYF.